Following are 8 T cell receptor beta chains from one sample sequenced in a study of blood T cell repertoires in COVID-19. Clones were read by immunoSEQ multiplex PCR, and TCRdb kept only the in-frame ones, dropping some. The data contain about 45,000 clones, about 80% of them seen just once; the ten biggest clones take up around 17%. Specimen: peripheral blood. The receptors originated from a man between 65 and 85 years old with acute or convalescent COVID-19.

The chain uses TRBV4-3 and TRBJ1-1; D might be TRBD1 (5 bases). This CDR3 region has 15 residues. Looked up from germline, CDR1 is LGHNA and CDR2 is YSLEER. V was clipped by 0 bases and J by 5 bases, with 13 bases between them. The CDR3 region is CASSQDDWGGTEAFF. Written as DNA, the CDR3 is TGCGCCAGCAGCCAAGATGACTGGGGGGGAACTGAAGCTTTCTTT.

The chain is built from TRBV5-1 and TRBJ2-3, with 13 bases that match TRBD2. Germline-derived CDR1 and CDR2 are SGHRS and YFSETQ. CDR3 length: 16 amino acids. The V gene end was trimmed by 5 bases and the J gene end by 5 bases; junction bases not matched to a gene: 8. Here the CDR3 reads CASSTSGGAEGDTQYF. The DNA for the CDR3 is TGCGCCAGCAGTACTAGCGGGGGGGCCGAGGGAGATACGCAGTATTTT.

The chain uses TRBV28 and TRBJ1-5, with D perhaps TRBD1 (5 bases). The CDR3 loop spans 15 amino acids. V was clipped by 6 bases and J by 1 base, with 13 bases between them. In germline, CDR1 is MDHEN, CDR2 SYDVKM. The CDR3 sequence: CASRPPGVSNQPQHF. The CDR3 coding sequence is TGTGCCAGCAGGCCCCCGGGGGTAAGCAATCAGCCCCAGCATTTT.

This chain uses TRBV11-2 with TRBJ1-2; TRBD1 might be the D (5 bases). The CDR3 loop spans 14 amino acids. Germline values: CDR1 SGHAT, CDR2 FQNNGV. Trimming cost V 4 bases and J 4 bases, with 13 bases left between them. The CDR3 DNA reads TGTGCCAGCAGCTACCCCGGACAAATCTATGGCTACACCTTC. Protein sequence: CASSYPGQIYGYTF.

The gene calls are TRBV15 and TRBJ1-1; D is unresolved. The V end lost 5 bases, the J end lost 0 bases, and 13 bases lay between the germline ends. Looked up from germline, CDR1 is LNHNV and CDR2 is YYDKDF (reference sequence). CDR3 length: 15 residues. For the CDR3, the DNA is TGTGCCACCAGCCCCCTCGGAGCCGTGAACACTGAAGCTTTCTTT. This sequence encodes CATSPLGAVNTEAFF.

The CDR3 is CASSPNDRAGNTIYF. CDR3 DNA: TGTGCCAGCTCACCAAACGACAGGGCTGGAAACACCATATATTTT. The genes are TRBV18 and TRBJ1-3, with 7 bases that match TRBD1. The CDR3 totals 15 residues. V shed 2 bases, J shed 2 bases, and the junction held 3 bases outside the gene matches. Germline assignment: CDR1 KGHSH and CDR2 LQKENI.

This clone was observed a few times. The chain recombines TRBV15 with TRBJ1-2; tentative D call: TRBD1 (5 bases). The CDR3 loop spans 14 amino acids. Germline V gives CDR1 LNHNV, CDR2 YYDKDF (reference sequence). V was clipped by 3 bases and J by 7 bases, with 15 bases between them. The CDR3 sequence: CATSSPREGGGYTF. CDR3 in DNA: TGTGCCACCAGCAGCCCCAGGGAAGGCGGTGGCTACACCTTC.

The rearrangement uses TRBV7-9 and TRBJ2-3; no reliable D call. This CDR3 spans 14 amino acids. Germline CDR1 reads SEHNR; CDR2 reads FQNEAQ (reference sequence). Trimming stripped 1 base from V and 4 bases from J, with 9 bases between. CDR3 region: CASSLGAVADTQYF. The CDR3 DNA sequence: TGTGCCAGCAGCTTAGGCGCTGTAGCAGATACGCAGTATTTT.